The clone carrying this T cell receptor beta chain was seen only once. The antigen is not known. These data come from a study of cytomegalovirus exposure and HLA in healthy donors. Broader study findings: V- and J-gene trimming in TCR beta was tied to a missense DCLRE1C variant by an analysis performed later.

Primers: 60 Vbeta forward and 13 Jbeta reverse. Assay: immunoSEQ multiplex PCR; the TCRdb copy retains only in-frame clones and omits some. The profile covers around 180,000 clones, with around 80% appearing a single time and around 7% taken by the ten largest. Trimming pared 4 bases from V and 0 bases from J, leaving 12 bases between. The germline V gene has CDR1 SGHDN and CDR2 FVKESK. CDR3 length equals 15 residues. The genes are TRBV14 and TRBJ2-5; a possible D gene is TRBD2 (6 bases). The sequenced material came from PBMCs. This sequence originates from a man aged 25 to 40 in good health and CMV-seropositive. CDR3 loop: CASSPTSSDQETQYF. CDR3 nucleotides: TGTGCCAGCAGCCCAACTAGCAGCGACCAAGAGACCCAGTACTTC.